The text below deals with one T cell receptor beta chain. Germline V CDR1 and CDR2: SEHNR, FQNEAQ (reference sequence). Trimming cost V 0 bases and J 3 bases; bases outside gene matches: 2. This CDR3 is built from 14 residues. Data came from immunoSEQ multiplex PCR; TCRdb stores just in-frame clones and leaves some out. The data contain approximately 480,000 clones, roughly 90% of them singletons. Recovered status in Cohort 3 required two negative PCRs, clearance, or symptom resolution. These data come from a study of blood T cell repertoires in COVID-19. Across the whole study: The cDNA or gDNA used as material had been derived from T cells, B-cell-depleted T cells, or PBMCs.

The chain recombines TRBV7-9 with TRBJ2-7, with TRBD1 matching over 7 bases. What was sequenced was PBMCs or T cells enriched from blood (not recorded which). The receptor comes from a woman in her late teens or twenties who had recovered from COVID-19. The CDR3 region is CASSLARGSYEQYF. DNA for the CDR3: TGTGCCAGCAGCTTAGCCAGGGGGAGCTACGAGCAGTACTTC.